The 29 T cell receptor beta chains given below trace back to one sample, sequenced in a study of T-cell reconstitution after alpha-beta-depleted transplantation in children. As it was prepared, the TCRbeta library received unique molecular identifiers. Using its own MiXCR run on the PCR reads, TCRdb lists one record per CDR3 protein. The sample contains about 980,000 distinct CDR3 sequences, around 30% of which appear only once. The sequences come from PBMCs, mostly from graft donor cells, collected 360 days after TCRalphabeta/CD19-depleted stem cell transplant. The receptor set was obtained from a boy in the first two years of life who had a stem cell transplant for SCID, so the T cells may come from the graft donor.

In the case of this clonotype: Given the absence of the conserved phenylalanine or tryptophan at the CDR3 end, a read error is likely. The chain employs TRBV20-1 and TRBJ1-1, with D uncertain. The germline V gene has CDR1 DFQATT and CDR2 SNEGSKA (reference sequence). V gave up 5 bases and J gave up 1 base, with 11 bases separating them. The CDR3 covers 13 residues. The CDR3 reads CSAAIQENTEAFY. The CDR3 nucleotides read TGCAGTGCTGCAATCCAGGAGAACACTGAAGCTTTCTAT.

This clonotype was picked up a small number of times. The chain couples TRBV12-3 or TRBV12-4 to TRBJ2-7; D is possibly TRBD2 (6 bases). V was shortened by 1 base and J by 6 bases, with 10 bases between the two germline ends. The CDR3 loop spans 13 amino acids. The CDR3 DNA sequence: TGTGCCAGCAGTTTAGTGATCGGGGGCGAGCAGTACTTC. Translation: CASSLVIGGEQYF.

This chain uses TRBV7-6 with TRBJ2-3, with D possibly matching TRBD1 (6 bases). CDR3 size: 15 residues. V lost 4 bases and J lost 6, with 17 bases in between. Germline V CDR1 and CDR2: SGHVS, FNYEAQ. The CDR3 protein is CASSSHPDSPDTQYF. For the CDR3, the DNA is TGTGCCAGCAGCTCCCATCCGGACAGCCCTGATACGCAGTATTTT.

This clonotype turned up a few times. The chain combines TRBV20-1 with TRBJ2-7, with 12 bases fitting TRBD2. With 3 bases clipped from V and 0 bases from J, the junction kept 6 bases outside the gene matches. CDR1 is DFQATT, CDR2 SNEGSKA, per germline (reference sequence). CDR3 size: 16 residues. The CDR3 here is CSARTVGLAGSYEQYF. The CDR3 DNA reads as TGCAGTGCTAGGACTGTGGGACTAGCGGGCTCCTACGAGCAGTACTTC.

V usage is TRBV15 and J usage is TRBJ2-1, with a possible D match to TRBD1 (5 bases). The CDR3 runs to 18 residues. Trimming pared 4 bases from V and 4 bases from J, leaving 23 bases between. Germline loops: CDR1 LNHNV, CDR2 YYDKDF (reference sequence). CDR3 in amino acids: CATSTSALSGQGYNEQFF. In nucleotides, the CDR3 is TGTGCCACCAGCACAAGCGCCCTCTCAGGACAAGGGTACAATGAGCAGTTCTTC.

A few counts support this clonotype. The genes are TRBV7-8 and TRBJ1-1; 8 nucleotides match TRBD1. The junction had 5 bases not matched to a gene; V was cut back by 4 bases and J by 4 bases. Germline V gene lookup returns CDR1 SGHVS and CDR2 FQNEAQ. The CDR3 has 14 amino acids. The DNA for the CDR3 is TGTGCCAGCAGCTGGGACAGGTCAGGCACTGAAGCTTTCTTT. Protein product: CASSWDRSGTEAFF.

This clonotype has a handful of counts. V usage is TRBV4-1 and J usage is TRBJ2-3; weak D call: TRBD2 (5 bases). V was trimmed by 6 bases and J by 1 base, leaving 17 bases between them. The CDR3 consists of 16 residues. Germline CDR1 and CDR2: MGHRA and YSYEKL. CDR3 sequence reads: CASRREWQAGTDTQYF. CDR3 coding DNA: TGCGCCAGCAGGAGGGAATGGCAGGCCGGCACAGATACGCAGTATTTT.

This clonotype was recorded a few times. The chain has TRBV12-3 or TRBV12-4 and TRBJ2-1, with D possibly being TRBD1 or TRBD2 (5 bases each). The CDR3 consists of 17 residues. Trimming shortened V by 5 bases and J by 8 bases, and 25 bases separated the two germline ends. CDR3 DNA sequence: TGTGCCAGCAGTACACTAATCGGGGCAGGGCTTAGCGATGAGCAGTTCTTC. This sequence encodes CASSTLIGAGLSDEQFF.

The chain couples TRBV29-1 to TRBJ1-1; no firm D call. This CDR3 is built from 13 residues. In germline, CDR1 is SQVTM, CDR2 ANQGSEA. V lost 1 base and J 2 bases, leaving 8 bases between the germline ends. The CDR3 coding sequence is TGCAGCGTTGAAGCGAGACTTAACACTGAAGCTTTCTTT. Translating gives CSVEARLNTEAFF. Using reference TRBV29-1 and TRBJ1-1 for the parts outside the CDR3, the full variable domain is SAVISQKPSRDICQRGTSLTIQCQVDSQVTMMFWYRQQPGQSLTLIATANQGSEATYESGFVIDKFPISRPNLTFSTLTVSNMSPEDSSIYLCSVEARLNTEAFFGQGTRLTVV.

A few counts support this clonotype. The junction does not match germline at one end; this may be a read error. V gene TRBV5-1 combines with J gene TRBJ2-1; TRBD2 agrees at 10 bases. CDR1 and CDR2 (germline): SGHRS, YFSETQ. The CDR3 runs 15 residues. The CDR3, as DNA: TGTGCCAGCAGCTTGGCTAGCGGGGGCCGAAATGAGCAGTTCTTC. As protein: CASSLASGGRNEQFF.

This chain links TRBV12-3 or TRBV12-4 with TRBJ2-1, with D hard to call. The CDR3 is made up of 12 amino acids. The germline V and J ends were trimmed by 4 bases and 10 bases, with 11 bases remaining between them. CDR3: CASSSRPDEQFF. Written as DNA, the CDR3 is TGTGCCAGCAGTTCCCGCCCGGACGAGCAGTTCTTC.

This rearrangement joins TRBV28 to TRBJ2-7; 8 bases fit TRBD1. This CDR3 spans 17 amino acids. J was trimmed by 1 base and V by 1 base; bases with no gene match: 9. CDR1 and CDR2 from the germline V gene are MDHEN and SYDVKM. The CDR3 sequence: CASSLSWDRPPSYEQYF. The CDR3 DNA follows: TGTGCCAGCAGTTTATCCTGGGACAGGCCTCCTTCCTACGAGCAGTACTTC.

This rearrangement joins TRBV4-1 to TRBJ2-7, with D maybe TRBD1 (5 bases). From germline, CDR1 is MGHRA and CDR2 YSYEKL. CDR3 length: 16 residues. V was cut by 3 bases and J by 0 bases, with 15 bases left in between. The CDR3 DNA is TGCGCCAGCAGCCATGGGCTGGACAAGAGCTCCTACGAGCAGTACTTC. Translating it yields CASSHGLDKSSYEQYF.

This clonotype was detected only a few times. The V call is TRBV10-2, the J call TRBJ1-1, with 7 positions matching TRBD1. CDR1 and CDR2 from the germline V gene are WSHSY and SAAADI. The CDR3 length is 14 residues. The J segment lost 2 bases and the V segment lost 6 bases, leaving 6 bases of the junction unmatched. The CDR3 DNA is TGCGCCAGCAGGGACAGGCCGATAAACACTGAAGCTTTCTTT. Protein: CASRDRPINTEAFF.

The chain recombines TRBV12-3 or TRBV12-4 with TRBJ2-1; D is tentatively TRBD1 or TRBD2 (5 bases each). The CDR3 runs to 15 residues. V was cut by 6 bases and J by 8 bases, with 20 bases left in between. CDR3 residues: CASSPAGPTGHEQFF. In DNA form, the CDR3 reads TGTGCCAGCAGCCCCGCGGGCCCCACAGGCCATGAGCAGTTCTTC.

The chain combines TRBV20-1 with TRBJ2-1, with 12 bases identical to TRBD2. Germline trimming cut 1 base from V and 6 bases from J; bases unmatched to any gene: 10. CDR3 size: 17 residues. The V gene's germline CDR1 is DFQATT and CDR2 SNEGSKA (reference sequence). DNA of the CDR3: TGCAGTGCTAGAGGGGCTAGCGGGGGGGTCCCGGGCAATGAGCAGTTCTTC. This sequence encodes CSARGASGGVPGNEQFF.

The chain uses TRBV20-1 and TRBJ1-2; weak D call: TRBD1 (6 bases). Germline V lookup: CDR1 DFQATT, CDR2 SNEGSKA (reference sequence). Deletions cut 0 bases from V and 5 bases from J, with 13 bases between. The CDR3 is 14 amino acids. CDR3 nucleotide sequence: TGCAGTGCTAGAGAGGACGGCAGGGGTTATGGCTACACCTTC. This sequence encodes CSAREDGRGYGYTF.

This clonotype was seen a handful of times. The chain is built from TRBV12-3 or TRBV12-4 and TRBJ1-2, with 12 bases aligning to TRBD1. The length of the CDR3 is 15 residues. V was clipped by 5 bases and J by 7 bases; unmatched bases: 8. The CDR3 DNA follows: TGTGCCAGCAGTCCGGGACAGGGGGCGCTTGTTGGCTACACCTTC. It encodes CASSPGQGALVGYTF.

The chain uses TRBV7-2 and TRBJ2-5; TRBD2 might be the D (5 bases). The CDR3 runs 14 residues. V was cut by 1 base and J by 7 bases, with 13 bases left in between. Germline V lookup: CDR1 SGHTA, CDR2 FQGNSA. The CDR3: CASSLEPAEGTQYF. The DNA for the CDR3 is TGTGCCAGCAGCTTAGAACCAGCCGAGGGGACCCAGTACTTC.

This chain links TRBV27 with TRBJ1-2; 8 bases are shared with TRBD1. The ends lost 5 bases at V and 3 bases at J; junction bases unmatched: 11. The CDR3 totals 16 residues. Germline CDR1 MNHEY, CDR2 SMNVEV (reference sequence). This CDR3 is CASSPFQGALDYGYTF. The CDR3, as DNA: TGTGCCAGCAGTCCATTCCAGGGGGCGCTTGACTATGGCTACACCTTC.

The chain joins TRBV12-3 or TRBV12-4 to TRBJ2-5; possibly TRBD1 or TRBD2 for D (5 bases each). This CDR3 comprises 13 residues. Trimming left V 4 bases short and J 4 bases short, with 10 bases between. CDR3 in amino acids: CASSSGGIETQYF. Here the CDR3 DNA reads TGTGCCAGCAGTTCTGGGGGTATAGAGACCCAGTACTTC.

The table lists this clonotype with a few counts. The V call is TRBV4-1, the J call TRBJ2-2; tentative D call: TRBD1 (6 bases). This CDR3 region has 18 residues. V dropped 4 bases and J dropped 0 bases, with 18 bases sitting between them. Germline lookup yields CDR1 MGHRA and CDR2 YSYEKL. The CDR3 spells CASSPQGLADPNTGELFF. Written as DNA, the CDR3 is TGCGCCAGCAGCCCTCAGGGGCTAGCAGACCCGAACACCGGGGAGCTGTTTTTT.

This clonotype showed up many times. The V call is TRBV6-5, the J call TRBJ2-5; D may be TRBD1 or TRBD2 (5 bases each). Germline lookup yields CDR1 MNHEY and CDR2 SVGAGI. V was cut by 3 bases and J by 9 bases, with 23 bases left in between. The CDR3 has 16 residues. The CDR3 coding sequence is TGTGCCAGCAGTTATTTCCCGGCCGACGTTATGGGGGCCCAGTACTTC. Its protein product is CASSYFPADVMGAQYF.

The chain has TRBV7-8 and TRBJ2-6, with D possibly being TRBD1 (5 bases). The CDR3 runs to 18 residues. Deletions cut 5 bases from V and 0 bases from J, with 17 bases between. CDR1 and CDR2 from the germline V gene are SGHVS and FQNEAQ. The CDR3 DNA reads as TGTGCCAGCAGCCCAGAGACAGTCCGGAGCTCTGGGGCCAACGTCCTGACTTTC. It is translated as CASSPETVRSSGANVLTF.

Worth noting for this clonotype: This could be a read error, since a much larger clone is one nucleotide away. V is TRBV29-1 and J is TRBJ2-5; 9 bases align to TRBD1. From germline, CDR1 is SQVTM and CDR2 ANQGSEA. This CDR3 has 15 residues. In DNA form, the CDR3 reads TGCAGCTTTGAACCCCGGGACAGGGATGTGGAGACCCAGTACTTC. Its translation is CSFEPRDRDVETQYF. Variable domain in full (rest from reference TRBV29-1 and TRBJ2-5): SAVISQKPSRDICQRGTSLTIQCQVDSQVTMMFWYRQQPGQSLTLIATANQGSEATYESGFVIDKFPISRPNLTFSTLTVSNMSPEDSSIYLCSFEPRDRDVETQYFGPGTRLLVL.

This clonotype was recorded once. The V and J genes are TRBV12-3 or TRBV12-4 and TRBJ2-6; a weak D match, TRBD1 (5 bases). This CDR3 region has 18 residues. V gave up 3 bases and J gave up 0 bases, with 15 bases separating them. CDR3 bases: TGTGCCAGCAGTTTGACTGGGGCTAGGCCCTCTGGGGCCAACGTCCTGACTTTC. Translated: CASSLTGARPSGANVLTF.

V gene TRBV7-2 combines with J gene TRBJ2-7, with 14 bases lining up with TRBD2. Losses at the gene ends were 4 bases for V and 0 bases for J; bases not matched to a gene: 5. Germline CDR1 and CDR2: SGHTA and FQGNSA. The length of the CDR3 is 17 residues. The CDR3 sequence: CASSSRTSGGSSYEQYF. The DNA for the CDR3 is TGTGCCAGCAGCTCTCGGACTAGCGGGGGGAGCTCCTACGAGCAGTACTTC.

The chain uses TRBV15 and TRBJ2-7; no clear D gene. Trimming shortened V by 0 bases and J by 3 bases, and 15 bases separated the two germline ends. The length of the CDR3 is 16 residues. The germline V gene has CDR1 LNHNV and CDR2 YYDKDF (reference sequence). CDR3 sequence reads: CATSRDYSVKNYEQYF. CDR3 nucleotides: TGTGCCACCAGCAGAGATTATTCCGTTAAGAACTACGAGCAGTACTTC.

This clonotype has ten or more counts. The chain recombines TRBV6-5 with TRBJ2-3; 10 bases align to TRBD2. The V gene end was trimmed by 6 bases and the J gene end by 1 base; junction bases not matched to a gene: 4. CDR3 length: 15 amino acids. Germline values: CDR1 MNHEY, CDR2 SVGAGI. CDR3 in amino acids: CASSYSGGGTDTQYF. CDR3 nucleotides: TGTGCCAGCAGCTACAGCGGGGGGGGCACAGATACGCAGTATTTT.